These 28 T cell receptor beta chains were sequenced from one sample in a study of regulatory T cells in long-lasting Graves disease (dated by TCRdb to the early 2020s). Library method: multiplex PCR. This sample was sequenced with an Illumina HiSeq 4000. iRepertoire HTBI primers and Arm-PCR amplification of CDR3 regions were used to construct TCR beta libraries. TCRdb trimmed public reads at Q25 via fastp, called clones via MiXCR and kept in-frame beta chains. CDR3 protein sequences are deduplicated, and each keeps its most common genes and DNA. This sample comprises a few hundred thousand distinct CDR3 sequences, approximately 15% of them detected only once. Around a sixth of the sample lies in the top ten. What this sample's time point label stands for: newly diagnosed GD, antithyroid drugs for less than 3 months. For both TCR sequencing and RNA sequencing, RNA was extracted from PBMCs in TRIzol.

The same sample was also studied in work on T cells in Graves' hyperthyroidism and ophthalmopathy.

The source was peripheral blood mononuclear cells (PBMCs), collected at new diagnosis, from a patient treated with antithyroid drugs. These receptors originate from a woman in her forties or fifties with Graves disease. Donor details come from another sample of the same person, matched by shared clones.

This clonotype has ten or more counts. This chain connects TRBV10-3 to TRBJ2-1; TRBD2 matches 9 bases. The CDR3 is 17 amino acids. Per the germline V gene, CDR1 is ENHRY and CDR2 is SYGVKD. The V gene end was trimmed by 6 bases and the J gene end by 6 bases; junction bases not matched to a gene: 15. The CDR3 region has the DNA TGTGCCATCAGGGAGAGAGAAATAGCGGGAGTTGGCAATGAGCAGTTCTTC. Translating gives CAIREREIAGVGNEQFF.

This clonotype was seen at least ten times. The gene calls are TRBV27 and TRBJ2-3; the match to TRBD2 covers 7 bases. Looked up from germline, CDR1 is MNHEY and CDR2 is SMNVEV (reference sequence). V lost 3 bases, J lost 6 bases, and 3 bases stayed unmatched. The CDR3 loop spans 13 amino acids. CDR3 residues: CASSLTRGDTQYF. The CDR3 DNA reads TGTGCCAGCAGTTTGACGCGGGGGGATACGCAGTATTTT.

This clonotype was seen repeatedly, ten times or more. This sequence joins TRBV12-3 or TRBV12-4 and TRBJ2-6, with D perhaps matching TRBD1 or TRBD2 (5 bases each). The CDR3 length is 16 residues. The ends were cut back, 6 bases at V and 0 bases at J, with 12 bases in the middle. The CDR3 sequence is CASRQGGSSGANVLTF. The DNA for the CDR3 is TGTGCCAGCAGGCAGGGTGGGAGCTCTGGGGCCAACGTCCTGACTTTC.

This clonotype was seen many times. This chain uses TRBV12-3 or TRBV12-4 with TRBJ1-1, with a weak D call TRBD1 (6 bases). Trimming pared 4 bases from V and 4 bases from J, leaving 19 bases between. This CDR3 has 16 residues. CDR3 in amino acids: CASSSLPPRGCTEAFF. CDR3 bases: TGTGCCAGCAGTTCTTTGCCCCCCAGGGGATGCACTGAAGCTTTCTTT.

There are many counts of this clonotype. This sequence joins TRBV5-1 and TRBJ2-1; 13 bases are a match to TRBD2. The CDR3 contains 14 residues. The ends lost 5 bases at V and 7 bases at J; junction bases unmatched: 3. Per the germline V gene, CDR1 is SGHRS and CDR2 is YFSETQ. The CDR3, as DNA: TGCGCCAGCAGACTAGCGGGAGGGCTTAATGAGCAGTTCTTC. This sequence encodes CASRLAGGLNEQFF.

This clonotype has just a few counts. V gene TRBV5-1 combines with J gene TRBJ2-7; 10 bases map to TRBD1. V trimming: 4 bases; J trimming: 1 base; junction bases outside the gene matches: 5. Germline V gives CDR1 SGHRS, CDR2 YFSETQ. This CDR3 is 15 amino acids long. Written as DNA, the CDR3 is TGCGCCAGCAGCACCGGACAGGGGGGTTCCTACGAGCAGTACTTC. It is translated as CASSTGQGGSYEQYF.

This clonotype showed up many times. The chain couples TRBV28 to TRBJ2-1; possibly TRBD1 for D (5 bases). The CDR3 is 15 residues long. The V end was cut by 6 bases, the J end by 4 bases, with 16 bases between. The V gene's germline CDR1 is MDHEN and CDR2 SYDVKM. The CDR3 here is CASRTATRRYNEQFF. CDR3 nucleotides: TGTGCCAGCAGGACAGCTACACGGAGATACAATGAGCAGTTCTTC.

This chain connects TRBV7-6 to TRBJ2-4; 9 bases agree with TRBD2. V trimming: 5 bases; J trimming: 2 bases; junction bases outside the gene matches: 19. Germline V gives CDR1 SGHVS, CDR2 FNYEAQ. There are 20 residues in the CDR3. As DNA, the CDR3 is TGTGCCAGCAGCCTATCGCCTTGGGGGGGAGCGGGAGGCCCCAAAAACATTCAGTACTTC. Encoded protein: CASSLSPWGGAGGPKNIQYF.

This clonotype appeared a few times. This may arise from a read error, as a much more abundant clone is one base away. The V call is TRBV2, the J call TRBJ2-1, with D maybe TRBD1 (6 bases). The CDR3 length is 19 residues. Germline lookup yields CDR1 SNHLY and CDR2 FYNNEI. Trimming removed 3 bases at V and 0 bases at J, with 21 bases between. The CDR3 DNA is TGTGCCAGCAGTGACTATGGGATCTTGGCAGGGGACTCCTACAATGAGCAGTTCTTC. This encodes CASSDYGILAGDSYNEQFF.

This clonotype appeared a few times. V gene TRBV18 combines with J gene TRBJ1-2; D is undetermined. The germline CDR1 and CDR2 sequences are KGHSH and LQKENI. The CDR3 contains 15 residues. V shed 3 bases and J shed 0 bases, with 11 bases lying between them. CDR3 protein: CASSPLDGTNYGYTF. The CDR3 DNA reads TGTGCCAGCTCACCCTTGGACGGAACTAACTATGGCTACACCTTC.

The V call is TRBV5-1, the J call TRBJ2-3, with TRBD1 identical over 12 bases. The CDR3 contains 16 residues. With V trimmed by 4 bases and J by 4 bases, 7 bases remained unmatched. Germline V gene sequence: CDR1 SGHRS, CDR2 YFSETQ. This CDR3 reads CASSGTGGFSADTQYF. The CDR3, as DNA: TGCGCCAGCAGCGGGACAGGGGGCTTTTCCGCAGATACGCAGTATTTT.

Turning to this clonotype: A much larger clone differs by one base, so this may be a read error. V is TRBV28 and J is TRBJ2-1; the D is unclear. Trimming cost V 7 bases and J 10 bases, with 23 bases left between them. Germline CDR1 and CDR2: MDHEN and SYDVKM. The CDR3 is 15 residues long. The CDR3 sequence is CASNGPSSSSYEQFF. In DNA form, the CDR3 reads TGTGCCAGCAACGGCCCTTCGTCCAGCTCCTACGAGCAGTTCTTC. Based on the CDR3 plus reference TRBV28 and TRBJ2-1, the full variable domain is DVKVTQSSRYLVKRTGEKVFLECVQDMDHENMFWYRQDPGLGLRLIYFSYDVKMKEKGDIPEGYSVSREKKERFSLILESASTNQTSMYLCASNGPSSSSYEQFFGPGTRLTVL.

This clonotype was recorded many times. The chain carries TRBV4-2 and TRBJ1-5; 7 positions match TRBD1. The CDR3 extends over 15 amino acids. Looked up from germline, CDR1 is LGHNA and CDR2 is YNFKEQ. V dropped 1 base and J dropped 5; count of bases not matched to a gene: 5. CDR3 bases: TGTGCCAGCAGCCAAGGGGACAGTCGGGATCAGCCCCAGCATTTT. This gives the protein CASSQGDSRDQPQHF.

This clonotype was seen repeatedly, ten times or more. The gene calls are TRBV29-1 and TRBJ1-1; a possible D gene is TRBD1 (6 bases). The CDR3 extends over 13 amino acids. Germline CDR1 is SQVTM and CDR2 is ANQGSEA. The germline V and J ends were trimmed by 4 bases and 0 bases, with 9 bases remaining between them. The CDR3 here is CSVGGRMNTEAFF. The DNA of the CDR3 is TGCAGCGTTGGGGGGCGGATGAACACTGAAGCTTTCTTT.

In its sample, this clonotype was seen many times. The gene calls are TRBV12-3 or TRBV12-4 and TRBJ1-5; D is undetermined. Between the trimmed V and J ends, which lost 5 bases and 6 bases, there was a span of 11 bases. The CDR3 has 13 residues. The CDR3 protein is CASSPPQFQPQHF. The CDR3 bases are TGTGCCAGCAGTCCCCCGCAATTTCAGCCCCAGCATTTT.

A few counts support this clonotype. The J gene is TRBJ2-2, the V gene TRBV29-1, with TRBD2 as a possible D gene (5 bases). There are 14 residues in the CDR3. Germline-derived CDR1 and CDR2 are SQVTM and ANQGSEA. The V end lost 5 bases, the J end lost 4 bases, and 14 bases lay between the germline ends. The CDR3 reads CSVRRQGLTGELFF. The CDR3 DNA reads TGCAGCGTTCGGAGGCAAGGACTCACCGGGGAGCTGTTTTTT.

This clonotype was seen a handful of times. The chain has TRBV6-1 and TRBJ1-5; no reliable D call. The CDR3 spans 15 residues. Germline CDR1 reads MNHNS; CDR2 reads SASEGT. V was pared by 7 bases and J by 2 bases, with 15 bases between. The CDR3 DNA follows: TGTGCCAGCAAGGAGGGCGGGGTTGGCAATCAGCCCCAGCATTTT. It encodes CASKEGGVGNQPQHF.

This clonotype turned up a few times. The J gene is TRBJ1-4, the V gene TRBV6-1; 8 bases map to TRBD1. CDR3 size: 16 residues. Per the germline V gene, CDR1 is MNHNS and CDR2 is SASEGT. Unmatched junction bases numbered 6, after V lost 6 bases and J lost 0 bases. The CDR3 region has the DNA TGTGCCAGCAGCCTAGGACAGGGAACAACTAATGAAAAACTGTTTTTT. This translates into CASSLGQGTTNEKLFF.

This clonotype has just a few counts. V gene TRBV19 combines with J gene TRBJ2-2, with D possibly matching TRBD1 (5 bases). V lost 5 bases and J lost 4, with 14 bases in between. Germline values: CDR1 LNHDA, CDR2 SQIVND (reference sequence). The CDR3 is 15 amino acids. The CDR3 DNA reads TGTGCCAGTAGTGATGGTCAGGGCTTCACCGGGGAGCTGTTTTTT. It encodes CASSDGQGFTGELFF.

This clonotype turned up a few times. The chain uses TRBV29-1 and TRBJ2-5; a weak D match, TRBD2 (6 bases). V lost 4 bases to trimming and J lost 5 bases, with 17 bases between them. This CDR3 comprises 14 residues. CDR1 SQVTM and CDR2 ANQGSEA come from the germline V gene. The CDR3 loop is CSVVGGAGEETQYF. Written as DNA, the CDR3 is TGCAGCGTTGTAGGCGGAGCGGGCGAGGAGACCCAGTACTTC.

In this sample, this clonotype turned up many times. V usage is TRBV6-5 and J usage is TRBJ1-1; D is perhaps TRBD1 (5 bases). Germline loops: CDR1 MNHEY, CDR2 SVGAGI. The CDR3 is made up of 16 amino acids. V was pared by 2 bases and J by 1 base, with 14 bases between. The DNA of the CDR3 is TGTGCCAGCAGTTACCTCGGGGCCGGTTGGAACACTGAAGCTTTCTTT. Translated, it gives CASSYLGAGWNTEAFF.

This clonotype was counted at least ten times. V usage is TRBV6-2 or TRBV6-3 and J usage is TRBJ2-1, with 9 nucleotides matching TRBD2. Per the germline V gene, CDR1 is MNHEY and CDR2 is SVGEGT. The V segment lost 4 bases and the J segment 5 bases; nucleotides outside the gene matches: 9. This CDR3 is built from 16 residues. The CDR3 region is CASSSYSGSPDNEQFF. CDR3 bases: TGTGCCAGCAGTTCCTATAGCGGGAGTCCTGACAATGAGCAGTTCTTC.

This clonotype was seen repeatedly, ten times or more. The gene calls are TRBV12-3 or TRBV12-4 and TRBJ2-2, with D possibly matching TRBD1 (6 bases). The germline V and J ends were trimmed by 8 bases and 3 bases, with 16 bases remaining between them. The CDR3 is 15 amino acids. This CDR3 is CASARRRGDTGELFF. CDR3 bases: TGTGCCAGCGCACGACGCAGGGGAGACACCGGGGAGCTGTTTTTT.

This chain uses TRBV2 with TRBJ1-1; D is unresolved. The CDR3 extends over 14 amino acids. The V gene lost 6 bases and the J gene lost 0 bases, with 11 bases spanning the gap. The germline gives CDR1 SNHLY, CDR2 FYNNEI. This CDR3 reads CASRGRAVNTEAFF. The CDR3 nucleotides read TGTGCCAGCAGGGGTCGGGCAGTGAACACTGAAGCTTTCTTT.

There are many counts of this clonotype. This chain links TRBV12-3 or TRBV12-4 with TRBJ2-3; the match to TRBD2 covers 8 bases. V lost 6 bases and J lost 5; bases outside the gene matches: 7. The length of the CDR3 is 14 residues. The CDR3 region is CASRQTLAGDTQYF. As DNA, the CDR3 is TGTGCCAGCAGACAAACCCTAGCGGGAGATACGCAGTATTTT.

The sample holds a few counts of this clonotype. The V call is TRBV2, the J call TRBJ2-5, with D tentatively TRBD1 (5 bases). Germline V gene sequence: CDR1 SNHLY, CDR2 FYNNEI. The CDR3 contains 14 residues. Deletions cut 4 bases from V and 1 base from J, with 10 bases between. The CDR3 sequence: CASSVSRAQETQYF. The CDR3 DNA reads as TGTGCCAGCAGTGTTAGCAGGGCCCAAGAGACCCAGTACTTC.

This clonotype appeared many times. V usage is TRBV11-2 and J usage is TRBJ2-3; D gene unclear. Trimming removed 0 bases at V and 0 bases at J, with 13 bases between. Germline CDR1 is SGHAT and CDR2 is FQNNGV. The CDR3 contains 17 residues. Written as DNA, the CDR3 is TGTGCCAGCAGCTTAGATGGGATAAGGAGTAGCACAGATACGCAGTATTTT. Amino acid sequence: CASSLDGIRSSTDTQYF.

In its sample, this clonotype was seen a few times. The rearrangement links TRBV19 to TRBJ1-5; 9 bases are shared with TRBD1. V dropped 4 bases and J dropped 7; count of bases not matched to a gene: 5. Germline values: CDR1 LNHDA, CDR2 SQIVND (reference sequence). CDR3 size: 14 residues. The CDR3 loop reads CASSTLQGAQPQHF. CDR3 nucleotide sequence: TGTGCCAGTAGTACCCTACAGGGGGCACAGCCCCAGCATTTT.